A single TCR beta chain is shown here with its context. Its antigen is still unknown. This entry comes from a study of cytomegalovirus exposure and HLA in healthy donors. Whole-study findings and limits: Later analysis reportedly placed an Asian-associated ancestry cluster below the roughly 600-donor mean in N-insertions. Some V segments, including TRBV6-2 and TRBV6-3, were excluded as indistinguishable.

Sampled while nominally healthy, donors likely had unrecorded immune exposures. The CDR3 consists of 18 residues. CDR1 is MDHEN and CDR2 is SYDVKM in the germline V gene. The V end lost 5 bases, the J end lost 0 bases, and 23 bases lay between the germline ends. It was with 60 Vbeta and 13 Jbeta primers that the PCR ran. Sequencing was performed with immunoSEQ multiplex PCR; in TCRdb, only in-frame clones are kept and a portion is missing. The sample lists 150,000 to 200,000 clones; 75% to 85% were seen once. The chain links TRBV28 to TRBJ2-7; maybe TRBD2 (6 bases). The sequenced material came from PBMCs. This TCR came from a man aged 18 to 29 in good health and CMV-seronegative. This chain's CDR3 is CASSPPRPSDGSSYEQYF. CDR3 coding DNA: TGTGCCAGCAGTCCTCCCCGGCCTAGCGATGGGTCCTCCTACGAGCAGTACTTC.